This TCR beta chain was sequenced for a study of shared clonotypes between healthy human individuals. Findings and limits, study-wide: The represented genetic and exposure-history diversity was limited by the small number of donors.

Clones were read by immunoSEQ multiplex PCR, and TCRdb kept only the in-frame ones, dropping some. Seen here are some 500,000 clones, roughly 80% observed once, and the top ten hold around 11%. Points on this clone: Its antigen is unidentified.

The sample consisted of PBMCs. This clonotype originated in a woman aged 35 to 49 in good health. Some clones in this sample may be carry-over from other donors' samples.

CDR3 in DNA: TGTGCCAGCAGCTTAGGGCAAGGACAGGGGTCCGGCTACACCTTC. Translating gives CASSLGQGQGSGYTF. This chain links TRBV7-6 with TRBJ1-2; 9 bases map to TRBD1. This CDR3 is 15 amino acids long. CDR1 is SGHVS and CDR2 is FNYEAQ in the germline V gene. V shed 1 base and J 8 bases; nucleotides not matched to a gene: 8.